Following are 25 T cell receptor beta chains from one sample sequenced in a study of blood T cell repertoires in COVID-19. Here immunoSEQ multiplex PCR was the method, and the copy in TCRdb shows in-frame clones only, minus some. Of approximately 61,000 clones detected, around four fifths appear once; the ten largest clones hold around 5.8%. What was sequenced was peripheral blood. The receptors originated from an older woman with acute or convalescent COVID-19.

The chain carries TRBV4-2 and TRBJ2-7, with no clear D. CDR3 length equals 13 residues. The V and J ends lost 4 bases and 4 bases respectively, with 11 bases between them. From germline, CDR1 is LGHNA and CDR2 YNFKEQ. CDR3 bases: TGTGCCAGCAGCCTTAACAGAATGTACGAGCAGTACTTC. Protein: CASSLNRMYEQYF.

This chain joins TRBV28 and TRBJ2-2; D possibly corresponds to TRBD2 (5 bases). The germline gives CDR1 MDHEN, CDR2 SYDVKM. V was trimmed by 5 bases and J by 7 bases, leaving 11 bases between them. CDR3 length: 13 amino acids. The CDR3 loop is CASSPGVGGELFF. CDR3 DNA: TGTGCCAGCAGTCCCGGGGTGGGCGGGGAGCTGTTTTTT. The full variable domain, in which reference TRBV28 and TRBJ2-2 provide the parts outside the CDR3, is DVKVTQSSRYLVKRTGEKVFLECVQDMDHENMFWYRQDPGLGLRLIYFSYDVKMKEKGDIPEGYSVSREKKERFSLILESASTNQTSMYLCASSPGVGGELFFGEGSRLTVL.

This clone was seen only a few times. This sequence joins TRBV10-1 and TRBJ1-2; 8 nucleotides line up with TRBD1. The CDR3 covers 14 residues. Germline V lookup: CDR1 WNHNN, CDR2 SYGVQD (reference sequence). V lost 4 bases and J lost 5; bases outside the gene matches: 6. The CDR3 DNA sequence: TGCGCCAGCAGTGTCACCGGGACAGGTTATGGCTACACCTTC. It yields the protein CASSVTGTGYGYTF.

The V and J genes are TRBV24-1 and TRBJ2-5; 8 nucleotides line up with TRBD1. In germline, CDR1 is KGHDR, CDR2 SFDVKD. The trim removed 5 bases at V and 3 bases at J, leaving 7 bases unmatched. The length of the CDR3 is 15 residues. CDR3 protein: CATSAPGQDEETQYF. The CDR3 DNA is TGTGCCACCAGTGCCCCGGGACAGGATGAAGAGACCCAGTACTTC.

For the CDR3, the DNA is TGTGCCAGCAGCTTAGCAGGAGCTAGCACAGATACGCAGTATTTT. Translated, it gives CASSLAGASTDTQYF. This sequence joins TRBV7-6 and TRBJ2-3; no firm D call. Per the germline V gene, CDR1 is SGHVS and CDR2 is FNYEAQ. Trimming stripped 0 bases from V and 0 bases from J, with 7 bases between. The CDR3 loop spans 15 amino acids.

This rearrangement joins TRBV30 to TRBJ1-1; D is ambiguous. The V gene's germline CDR1 is GTSNPN and CDR2 SVGIG (reference sequence). The CDR3 consists of 14 residues. Trimming took 3 bases from V and 0 from J, leaving 11 bases between them. In DNA form, the CDR3 reads TGTGCCTGGAGCCGGGATGCCTTGAACACTGAAGCTTTCTTT. It is translated as CAWSRDALNTEAFF.

This clone was seen only once. V is TRBV6-5 and J is TRBJ1-5, with D possibly being TRBD1 (6 bases). The germline CDR1 and CDR2 sequences are MNHEY and SVGAGI. The CDR3 consists of 14 residues. Trimming stripped 6 bases from V and 4 bases from J, with 13 bases between. The chain's CDR3 is CASSQGGENQPQHF. The CDR3 coding sequence is TGTGCCAGCAGCCAAGGGGGAGAGAATCAGCCCCAGCATTTT.

This chain links TRBV6-5 with TRBJ2-3; TRBD1 might be the D (5 bases). Per germline, CDR1 MNHEY and CDR2 SVGAGI. The CDR3 totals 13 residues. V was cut by 7 bases and J by 0 bases, with 8 bases left in between. CDR3 protein: CASMGPSTDTQYF. CDR3 in DNA: TGTGCCAGCATGGGGCCCAGCACAGATACGCAGTATTTT.

This clone is medium-sized. The rearrangement joins TRBV5-5 to TRBJ1-2, with a tentative D call TRBD1 (6 bases). V lost 6 bases, J lost 4 bases, and 16 bases lay in between. There are 14 residues in the CDR3. Germline CDR1 reads SGHKS; CDR2 reads YYEKEE (reference sequence). CDR3 bases: TGTGCCAGCAAGCCAGGGACAACAATCTATGGCTACACCTTC. Its translation is CASKPGTTIYGYTF. Based on the CDR3 plus reference TRBV5-5 and TRBJ1-2, the full variable domain is DAGVTQSPTHLIKTRGQQVTLRCSPISGHKSVSWYQQVLGQGPQFIFQYYEKEERGRGNFPDRFSARQFPNYSSELNVNALLLGDSALYLCASKPGTTIYGYTFGSGTRLTVV.

The chain uses TRBV29-1 and TRBJ1-1; no reliable D call. The V gene lost 7 bases and the J gene lost 1 base, with 13 bases spanning the gap. CDR3 length: 13 amino acids. Looked up from germline, CDR1 is SQVTM and CDR2 is ANQGSEA. CDR3: CSGPGCENTEAFF. CDR3 nucleotides: TGCAGCGGACCGGGGTGTGAGAACACTGAAGCTTTCTTT. Full variable domain (remainder filled in from reference TRBV29-1 and TRBJ1-1): SAVISQKPSRDICQRGTSLTIQCQVDSQVTMMFWYRQQPGQSLTLIATANQGSEATYESGFVIDKFPISRPNLTFSTLTVSNMSPEDSSIYLCSGPGCENTEAFFGQGTRLTVV.

This chain uses TRBV5-6 with TRBJ2-2; perhaps TRBD2 as D (5 bases). Per germline, CDR1 SGHDT and CDR2 YYEEEE. The CDR3 spans 14 residues. V was pared by 2 bases and J by 6 bases, with 11 bases between. CDR3 in DNA: TGTGCCAGCAGCTTTGGCGGGTTAGCCGGGGAGCTGTTTTTT. This translates into CASSFGGLAGELFF. Supplemented by reference TRBV5-6 and TRBJ2-2, the full variable domain reads DAGVTQSPTHLIKTRGQQVTLRCSPKSGHDTVSWYQQALGQGPQFIFQYYEEEERQRGNFPDRFSGHQFPNYSSELNVNALLLGDSALYLCASSFGGLAGELFFGEGSRLTVL.

This clone was seen just once. This sequence joins TRBV30 and TRBJ2-1; a possible D gene is TRBD2 (6 bases). V lost 5 bases and J lost 5, with 25 bases in between. Germline lookup yields CDR1 GTSNPN and CDR2 SVGIG (reference sequence). This CDR3 spans 17 amino acids. DNA for the CDR3: TGTGCCTGGGGGGCCTCCCTCGGGGGAACCAAAGACAATGAGCAGTTCTTC. Amino acid sequence: CAWGASLGGTKDNEQFF.

The chain joins TRBV7-2 to TRBJ1-1; D may be TRBD1 (5 bases). The CDR3 covers 15 residues. V lost 2 bases, J lost 5 bases, and 15 bases lay in between. CDR1 and CDR2 from the germline V gene are SGHTA and FQGNSA. CDR3 nucleotide sequence: TGTGCCAGCAGCTTACAGGGCAGCGGGGAGACTGAAGCTTTCTTT. This translates into CASSLQGSGETEAFF.

This chain connects TRBV6-5 to TRBJ1-1; D unresolved. The CDR3 has 14 amino acids. Germline V lookup: CDR1 MNHEY, CDR2 SVGAGI. Trimming left V 7 bases short and J 0 bases short, with 12 bases between. The chain's CDR3 is CASTNAVLNTEAFF. In DNA form, the CDR3 reads TGTGCCAGCACCAACGCGGTTCTGAACACTGAAGCTTTCTTT.

The chain employs TRBV30 and TRBJ2-2, with 9 bases lining up with TRBD2. V lost 0 bases to trimming and J lost 5 bases; unmatched junction nucleotides: 10. From germline, CDR1 is GTSNPN and CDR2 SVGIG (reference sequence). The CDR3 extends over 17 amino acids. The CDR3 region is CAWSVLVSGGRTGELFF. The CDR3 region has the DNA TGTGCCTGGAGTGTACTGGTTAGCGGGGGCCGAACCGGGGAGCTGTTTTTT. Filled out from reference TRBV30 and TRBJ2-2, the complete variable domain reads SQTIHQWPATLVQPVGSPLSLECTVEGTSNPNLYWYRQAAGRGLQLLFYSVGIGQISSEVPQNLSASRPQDRQFILSSKKLLLSDSGFYLCAWSVLVSGGRTGELFFGEGSRLTVL.

The chain recombines TRBV2 with TRBJ2-3; tentatively, D is TRBD1 (6 bases). This CDR3 contains 16 residues. CDR1 SNHLY and CDR2 FYNNEI come from the germline V gene. V was cut by 2 bases and J by 4 bases, with 16 bases left in between. The CDR3 region has the DNA TGTGCCAGCAGTGAAAGGCGGGCTAAGGGGGCAGATACGCAGTATTTT. Its translation: CASSERRAKGADTQYF. Based on the CDR3 plus reference TRBV2 and TRBJ2-3, the full variable domain is EPEVTQTPSHQVTQMGQEVILRCVPISNHLYFYWYRQILGQKVEFLVSFYNNEISEKSEIFDDQFSVERPDGSNFTLKIRSTKLEDSAMYFCASSERRAKGADTQYFGPGTRLTVL.

This chain links TRBV9 with TRBJ2-1; a weak D match, TRBD2 (5 bases). V lost 3 bases and J lost 5, with 12 bases in between. Germline V gene lookup returns CDR1 SGDLS and CDR2 YYNGEE. This CDR3 comprises 14 residues. The CDR3 DNA follows: TGTGCCAGCAGCGCGAGGGCGGTCGACAATGAGCAGTTCTTC. It codes for CASSARAVDNEQFF.

The rearrangement links TRBV9 to TRBJ2-7; 11 bases agree with TRBD2. V shed 4 bases and J 8 bases; nucleotides not matched to a gene: 17. The germline CDR1 and CDR2 sequences are SGDLS and YYNGEE. The CDR3 runs to 17 residues. In nucleotides, the CDR3 is TGTGCCAGCAGCCCCCAGGGGGCTGGTAGCGGGGGGGCTCAGCAGTACTTC. Protein: CASSPQGAGSGGAQQYF.

The chain combines TRBV9 with TRBJ1-1, with D maybe TRBD1 (6 bases). Germline CDR1 reads SGDLS; CDR2 reads YYNGEE. Trimming took off 3 bases at V and 4 bases at J, with 16 bases between the two ends. This CDR3 spans 15 amino acids. Here the CDR3 DNA reads TGTGCCAGCAGCGCCCGACAAGGGGGAATCACTGAAGCTTTCTTT. Its protein product is CASSARQGGITEAFF. Full variable domain (rest looked up from reference TRBV9 and TRBJ1-1): DSGVTQTPKHLITATGQRVTLRCSPRSGDLSVYWYQQSLDQGLQFLIQYYNGEERAKGNILERFSAQQFPDLHSELNLSSLELGDSALYFCASSARQGGITEAFFGQGTRLTVV.

The chain uses TRBV5-8 and TRBJ1-6; the match to TRBD1 covers 9 bases. In germline, CDR1 is SGHTS, CDR2 YDEGEE. The CDR3 runs 16 residues. Losses at the gene ends were 4 bases for V and 6 bases for J; bases not matched to a gene: 8. CDR3 bases: TGTGCCAGCAGCCCCAGGACAGGGGCCTCTAATTCACCCCTCCACTTT. It yields the protein CASSPRTGASNSPLHF.

The chain employs TRBV5-1 and TRBJ2-3; TRBD1 matches at 7 bases. CDR3 length equals 14 residues. V lost 5 bases and J lost 3; bases outside the gene matches: 6. Looked up from germline, CDR1 is SGHRS and CDR2 is YFSETQ. In nucleotides, the CDR3 is TGCGCCAGCAGTCTCGACAGGGTGACAGATACGCAGTATTTT. Protein sequence: CASSLDRVTDTQYF.

The chain combines TRBV10-3 with TRBJ1-1; 7 bases map to TRBD1. Germline lookup yields CDR1 ENHRY and CDR2 SYGVKD. This CDR3 has 14 amino acids. Losses at the gene ends were 10 bases for V and 4 bases for J; bases not matched to a gene: 12. The CDR3 here is CATRQGSSGTEAFF. The CDR3 bases are TGTGCCACCAGACAGGGCAGCAGTGGCACTGAAGCTTTCTTT.

This chain links TRBV5-4 with TRBJ1-5; D is unresolved. V lost 3 bases to trimming and J lost 5 bases, with 9 bases between them. Germline V gene sequence: CDR1 SGHNT, CDR2 YYREEE (reference sequence). The CDR3 sequence is 13 residues long. CDR3 residues: CASSSGWDQPQHF. CDR3 coding DNA: TGTGCCAGCAGCTCGGGATGGGATCAGCCCCAGCATTTT.

This clone was seen a handful of times. The rearrangement joins TRBV5-1 to TRBJ2-3; 8 bases line up with TRBD1. This CDR3 comprises 14 residues. Trimming at V came to 3 bases and at J to 4 bases, leaving 4 bases not matched to a gene. CDR1 and CDR2 from the germline V gene are SGHRS and YFSETQ. CDR3 coding DNA: TGCGCCAGCAGCTGGCAGGGGGCTGCAGATACGCAGTATTTT. This sequence encodes CASSWQGAADTQYF.

V and J are TRBV5-5 and TRBJ2-7; 7 nucleotides agree with TRBD1. CDR1 and CDR2 (germline): SGHKS, YYEKEE (reference sequence). J lost 3 bases, V lost 2 bases, and 14 bases had no gene match. The CDR3 covers 17 residues. CDR3 region: CASSFGYPGQRFYEQYF. CDR3 DNA sequence: TGTGCCAGCAGCTTCGGATACCCGGGACAGAGGTTCTACGAGCAGTACTTC.